Presented here are 18 T cell receptor beta chains from one specimen sequenced in a study of T cell repertoires in cytomegalovirus infection. TCRdb re-analysed the reads in MiXCR, keeping a single row per CDR3 protein. The sample carries a few hundred thousand distinct CDR3 sequences, approximately 42% recorded once. For these receptors, no antigen is known. The starting material was cultured PBMCs, obtained from culture after CMV antigen stimulation. The receptors stem from a human donor in good health (CMV status not recorded). Some clones in this sample may be carry-over from other donors' samples.

The chain carries TRBV7-2 and TRBJ2-3; TRBD2 aligns across 10 bases. CDR1 is SGHTA and CDR2 is FQGNSA in the germline V gene. V shed 1 base, J shed 2 bases, and the junction held 9 bases outside the gene matches. This CDR3 region has 18 residues. CDR3 DNA: TGTGCCAGCAGCTTAGGGAGGAGCGGGAGGGCCGACACAGATACGCAGTATTTT. Its protein product is CASSLGRSGRADTDTQYF.

The chain links TRBV12-3 or TRBV12-4 to TRBJ2-5; TRBD2 is a possible D gene (5 bases). CDR3 size: 14 residues. The germline V and J ends were trimmed by 5 bases and 2 bases, with 12 bases remaining between them. CDR3: CASSPLDGQETQYF. Written as DNA, the CDR3 is TGTGCCAGCAGTCCACTAGATGGGCAAGAGACCCAGTACTTC.

This clonotype was seen a handful of times. This chain connects TRBV5-1 to TRBJ2-3; TRBD1 aligns across 8 bases. The CDR3 has 16 residues. V lost 2 bases, J lost 4 bases, and 9 bases stayed unmatched. Germline loops: CDR1 SGHRS, CDR2 YFSETQ. The CDR3 DNA reads as TGCGCCAGCAGCTTTGCAAAGACAGGGGCCGCAGATACGCAGTATTTT. Translated, it gives CASSFAKTGAADTQYF.

This clonotype was seen a single time. The V and J genes are TRBV12-3 or TRBV12-4 and TRBJ2-5; D may be TRBD1 or TRBD2 (5 bases each). This CDR3 is built from 15 residues. Trimming shortened V by 4 bases and J by 4 bases, and 16 bases separated the two germline ends. This CDR3 is CASSWGMTGGETQYF. The CDR3 bases are TGTGCCAGCAGTTGGGGGATGACTGGGGGAGAGACCCAGTACTTC.

V usage is TRBV12-3 or TRBV12-4 and J usage is TRBJ1-4; D remains unclear. V dropped 5 bases and J dropped 5 bases, with 12 bases sitting between them. This CDR3 has 14 residues. The CDR3: CASSHRASNEKLFF. The CDR3 DNA sequence: TGTGCCAGCAGTCACCGGGCCAGCAATGAAAAACTGTTTTTT.

The chain joins TRBV7-2 to TRBJ2-2; no reliable D call. This CDR3 is built from 14 residues. The V and J ends lost 1 base and 5 bases respectively, with 8 bases between them. Germline-derived CDR1 and CDR2 are SGHTA and FQGNSA. The CDR3 region is CASSLVEETGELFF. The CDR3, as DNA: TGTGCCAGCAGCTTAGTTGAGGAGACCGGGGAGCTGTTTTTT. Using reference TRBV7-2 and TRBJ2-2 for the parts outside the CDR3, the full variable domain is GAGVSQSPSNKVTEKGKDVELRCDPISGHTALYWYRQSLGQGLEFLIYFQGNSAPDKSGLPSDRFSAERTGGSVSTLTIQRTQQEDSAVYLCASSLVEETGELFFGEGSRLTVL.

The V and J genes are TRBV11-2 and TRBJ2-1; 8 nucleotides match TRBD1. The trim removed 3 bases at V and 9 bases at J, leaving 13 bases unmatched. The CDR3 has 16 residues. Germline V gene data show CDR1 as SGHAT and CDR2 as FQNNGV. CDR3 in amino acids: CASSFSLPGTGGEQFF. The CDR3 bases are TGTGCCAGCAGCTTTTCCTTGCCGGGGACAGGCGGTGAGCAGTTCTTC. Based on the CDR3 plus reference TRBV11-2 and TRBJ2-1, the full variable domain is EAGVAQSPRYKIIEKRQSVAFWCNPISGHATLYWYQQILGQGPKLLIQFQNNGVVDDSQLPKDRFSAERLKGVDSTLKIQPAKLEDSAVYLCASSFSLPGTGGEQFFGPGTRLTVL.

This clonotype appeared a few times. This chain links TRBV19 with TRBJ2-3; D tentatively fits TRBD1 or TRBD2 (5 bases each). The ends were cut back, 5 bases at V and 6 bases at J, with 9 bases in the middle. CDR1 LNHDA and CDR2 SQIVND come from the germline V gene (reference sequence). The length of the CDR3 is 12 residues. CDR3 sequence: CASSVRGDTQYF. CDR3 DNA sequence: TGTGCCAGTAGTGTGAGGGGCGATACGCAGTATTTT.

This clonotype appeared a few times. The chain couples TRBV7-2 to TRBJ2-5, with a possible D match to TRBD2 (5 bases). V lost 5 bases and J lost 2, with 21 bases in between. There are 17 residues in the CDR3. CDR1 is SGHTA, CDR2 FQGNSA, per germline. Here the CDR3 reads CASSPRGNLWNQETQYF. The DNA of the CDR3 is TGTGCCAGCAGCCCGAGAGGGAACCTTTGGAATCAAGAGACCCAGTACTTC.

The J gene is TRBJ1-1, the V gene TRBV10-1, with D unresolved. Germline loops: CDR1 WNHNN, CDR2 SYGVQD (reference sequence). The CDR3 spans 13 residues. Trimming removed 2 bases from V and 8 bases from J, with 12 bases in between. The CDR3 sequence is CASSEHIGREAFF. The CDR3 DNA is TGCGCCAGCAGTGAGCATATTGGCAGAGAAGCTTTCTTT.

This chain joins TRBV7-2 and TRBJ2-1, with TRBD2 identical over 11 bases. Germline V gene data show CDR1 as SGHTA and CDR2 as FQGNSA. After removal of 5 bases from V and 7 bases from J, the junction contained 10 bases not matched to a gene. The CDR3 is 16 residues long. The CDR3 region is CASSPFSGGAKNEQFF. In nucleotides, the CDR3 is TGTGCCAGCAGCCCATTTAGCGGGGGGGCTAAGAATGAGCAGTTCTTC.

The chain is built from TRBV18 and TRBJ2-1; the D call may be TRBD1 or TRBD2 (5 bases each). V lost 6 bases, J lost 10 bases, and 16 bases lay in between. Germline V gene lookup returns CDR1 KGHSH and CDR2 LQKENI. This CDR3 has 13 amino acids. The CDR3 bases are TGTGCCAGCTCTCTGGGACCGAACAGAGAGCAGTTCTTC. The encoded protein is CASSLGPNREQFF.

This chain uses TRBV7-6 with TRBJ2-6; D remains unclear. This CDR3 contains 16 residues. Per germline, CDR1 SGHVS and CDR2 FNYEAQ. The V gene lost 1 base and the J gene lost 0 bases, with 7 bases spanning the gap. CDR3 protein: CASSLGEHSGANVLTF. CDR3 DNA sequence: TGTGCCAGCAGCTTAGGGGAACACTCTGGGGCCAACGTCCTGACTTTC.

This rearrangement joins TRBV6-5 to TRBJ1-6; D is unclear. The germline CDR1 and CDR2 sequences are MNHEY and SVGAGI. CDR3 length equals 13 residues. The CDR3 loop is CASRSDGFSPLHF. CDR3 DNA: TGTGCGTCCAGATCGGACGGTTTCTCACCCCTCCACTTT.

The genes are TRBV20-1 and TRBJ2-7; 8 bases match TRBD1. Germline V gives CDR1 DFQATT, CDR2 SNEGSKA (reference sequence). CDR3 size: 13 residues. V lost 2 bases and J lost 5; bases outside the gene matches: 5. CDR3: CSARSTGVDEQYF. CDR3 in DNA: TGCAGTGCTAGATCGACAGGGGTGGACGAGCAGTACTTC.

The V call is TRBV7-9, the J call TRBJ2-1, with D tentatively TRBD1 or TRBD2 (6 bases each). Deletions cut 6 bases from V and 6 bases from J, with 15 bases between. The CDR3 is made up of 14 amino acids. Per germline, CDR1 SEHNR and CDR2 FQNEAQ (reference sequence). In DNA form, the CDR3 reads TGTGCCAGCAGACCCCGAGGGGGGATCAATGAGCAGTTCTTC. This codes for CASRPRGGINEQFF.

The table lists this clonotype with many counts. V and J are TRBV7-2 and TRBJ1-1; 7 bases align to TRBD1. Germline CDR1 reads SGHTA; CDR2 reads FQGNSA. V lost 7 bases, J lost 0 bases, and 11 bases stayed unmatched. The CDR3 extends over 16 amino acids. The CDR3 coding sequence is TGTGCCAGCACCACCGGGACAGCTTTAATGAACACTGAAGCTTTCTTT. Protein product: CASTTGTALMNTEAFF.

This clonotype was counted at least ten times. The gene calls are TRBV7-2 and TRBJ1-2, with 9 nucleotides matching TRBD1. V gave up 5 bases and J gave up 9 bases; unmatched junction bases: 22. The CDR3 is 18 amino acids. Germline loops: CDR1 SGHTA, CDR2 FQGNSA. The CDR3 here is CASSARTGEFLHTNSYTF. CDR3 coding DNA: TGTGCCAGCAGCGCCAGGACAGGGGAGTTCTTGCACACGAATAGCTACACCTTC.